Below are 17 T cell receptor beta chains sequenced from a single sample in a study of blood T cell repertoires in COVID-19. The repertoire was sequenced with immunoSEQ multiplex PCR; TCRdb's copy has only in-frame clones and lacks some. The data show 110,000 or so clones, about three quarters seen once. Sequenced: peripheral blood. These TCRs come from a woman aged 40 to 50 with acute or convalescent COVID-19.

The rearrangement links TRBV7-9 to TRBJ2-5; TRBD1 matches 9 bases. Germline V gene data show CDR1 as SEHNR and CDR2 as FQNEAQ (reference sequence). There are 16 residues in the CDR3. V gave up 2 bases and J gave up 3 bases; unmatched junction bases: 7. The CDR3 protein is CASSLYGGTGKETQYF. The CDR3 nucleotides read TGTGCCAGCAGCTTATATGGCGGGACAGGGAAAGAGACCCAGTACTTC.

This clone was observed a handful of times. The rearrangement uses TRBV5-4 and TRBJ2-6; D unclear. The germline V gene encodes CDR1 SGHNT and CDR2 YYREEE (reference sequence). CDR3 length: 15 amino acids. V dropped 0 bases and J dropped 0 bases, with 4 bases sitting between them. CDR3 sequence: CASSLDLSGANVLTF. The CDR3 DNA sequence: TGTGCCAGCAGCTTGGATCTCTCTGGGGCCAACGTCCTGACTTTC.

V is TRBV6-1 and J is TRBJ2-7; 9 positions match TRBD1. The CDR3 runs 15 residues. The germline V gene has CDR1 MNHNS and CDR2 SASEGT. The junction had 5 bases not matched to a gene; V was cut back by 3 bases and J by 2 bases. The CDR3 DNA follows: TGTGCCAGCAGTGATACAGGGGGCCTCACCTACGAGCAGTACTTC. This encodes CASSDTGGLTYEQYF.

The rearrangement joins TRBV11-2 to TRBJ2-5; the match to TRBD2 covers 16 bases. Germline V lookup: CDR1 SGHAT, CDR2 FQNNGV. V was clipped by 3 bases and J by 4 bases; unmatched bases: 5. The CDR3 spans 17 residues. CDR3 DNA: TGTGCCAGCAGCTTTGGGACTAGCGGGGGGGCAGTAGAGACCCAGTACTTC. It encodes CASSFGTSGGAVETQYF.

Worth noting for this clone: The likely explanation is a read error, given a far larger clone one base away. This rearrangement joins TRBV10-3 to TRBJ2-7; possible D gene TRBD2, 6 bases. Trimming shortened V by 6 bases and J by 3 bases, and 9 bases separated the two germline ends. This CDR3 contains 12 residues. Germline loops: CDR1 ENHRY, CDR2 SYGVKD. This CDR3 reads CAISPGGYEQYF. The CDR3 region has the DNA TGTGCCATCAGCCCCGGGGGCTACGAGCAGTACTTC.

This clone was recorded many times. Additional DNA sequences in this sample encode the identical CDR3. The chain links TRBV7-9 to TRBJ1-4; D uncertain. Trimming shortened V by 1 base and J by 7 bases, and 4 bases separated the two germline ends. The length of the CDR3 is 12 residues. Germline assignment: CDR1 SEHNR and CDR2 FQNEAQ (reference sequence). CDR3 DNA: TGTGCCAGCAGCTTAGATCGTGAAAAACTGTTTTTT. As protein: CASSLDREKLFF.

This clone occurred once. The J gene is TRBJ2-3, the V gene TRBV6-2 or TRBV6-3; D is unresolved. The V and J ends lost 0 bases and 6 bases respectively, with 13 bases between them. The V gene's germline CDR1 is MNHEY and CDR2 SVGEGT. This CDR3 region has 15 residues. The CDR3 nucleotides are TGTGCCAGCAGTTACTCGAAAGTCCTCCGGGATACGCAGTATTTT. Translation: CASSYSKVLRDTQYF.

The rearrangement links TRBV19 to TRBJ1-1; 7 nucleotides line up with TRBD1. This CDR3 region has 16 residues. The trim removed 3 bases at V and 1 base at J, leaving 8 bases unmatched. Germline V gives CDR1 LNHDA, CDR2 SQIVND (reference sequence). The CDR3 sequence is CASSMSQGGANTEAFF. CDR3 DNA sequence: TGTGCCAGTAGTATGAGTCAGGGGGGAGCGAACACTGAAGCTTTCTTT.

In the case of this clone: Other DNA sequences in this specimen translate into the identical CDR3. This chain links TRBV6-6 with TRBJ2-7, with TRBD1 matching 9 bases. From germline, CDR1 is MNHNY and CDR2 SVGAGI (reference sequence). Trimming removed 0 bases from V and 2 bases from J; junction bases left unmatched: 2. The CDR3 length is 15 residues. Here the CDR3 DNA reads TGTGCCAGCAGTTACTCGGGACAGGGACCCTACGAGCAGTACTTC. Its protein product is CASSYSGQGPYEQYF.

The CDR3 sequence: CASSKGQGNYGYTF. CDR3 DNA sequence: TGTGCCAGCAGCAAAGGACAGGGGAATTATGGCTACACCTTC. The chain has TRBV21-1 and TRBJ1-2; the D call TRBD1 from the table was never checked on the DNA. TRBV21-1 is a documented pseudogene. CDR3 length equals 14 residues.

This chain joins TRBV29-1 and TRBJ2-1; 7 bases match TRBD1. Trimming took 6 bases from V and 6 from J; bases not matched to a gene: 11. This CDR3 is built from 14 residues. Germline V gene data show CDR1 as SQVTM and CDR2 as ANQGSEA. The CDR3 DNA sequence: TGCAGCGTATCACCCCTGACAGGGCGCAATGAGCAGTTCTTC. It encodes CSVSPLTGRNEQFF.

This chain joins TRBV4-3 and TRBJ2-1, with 7 bases aligning to TRBD1. CDR1 and CDR2 (germline): LGHNA, YSLEER. V lost 4 bases and J lost 0; bases outside the gene matches: 3. The CDR3 consists of 15 residues. CDR3 nucleotide sequence: TGCGCCAGCAGCCTCGACAGGGCCTCCTACAATGAGCAGTTCTTC. It yields the protein CASSLDRASYNEQFF.

The CDR3 sequence is CASSQPGTGDNSPLHF. The DNA for the CDR3 is TGTGCCAGCAGCCAACCCGGGACAGGGGATAATTCACCCCTCCACTTT. This chain links TRBV3-1 (or the pseudogene TRBV3-2) with TRBJ1-6; 10 bases map to TRBD1. Losses at the gene ends were 2 bases for V and 5 bases for J; bases not matched to a gene: 3. This CDR3 has 16 residues. Germline CDR1 is LGHDT and CDR2 is YNNKEL (reference sequence).

This clone showed up just a few times. The rearrangement links TRBV28 to TRBJ1-1; 8 positions match TRBD1. This CDR3 is built from 16 residues. CDR1 and CDR2 from the germline V gene are MDHEN and SYDVKM. The V and J ends lost 2 bases and 8 bases, in that order; junction bases with no gene match: 13. CDR3 nucleotide sequence: TGTGCCAGCAGTTTACCCCCGGGACAGGTTAGAGAAGAAGCTTTCTTT. It yields the protein CASSLPPGQVREEAFF.

This chain links TRBV4-3 with TRBJ2-3; D ambiguous. V lost 0 bases and J lost 2, with 3 bases in between. CDR3 length: 13 amino acids. Germline CDR1 LGHNA, CDR2 YSLEER. The CDR3 DNA reads TGCGCCAGCAGCCAAGAACACACAGATACGCAGTATTTT. This translates into CASSQEHTDTQYF.

The V gene is TRBV7-9, the J gene TRBJ1-3; D is unresolved. V lost 1 base and J lost 4, with 8 bases in between. The CDR3 consists of 14 residues. CDR1 is SEHNR, CDR2 FQNEAQ, per germline (reference sequence). CDR3 sequence (DNA): TGTGCCAGCAGCTTAGACAGCCAAGGAAACACCATATATTTT. Protein: CASSLDSQGNTIYF.

A single count supports this clone. The chain combines TRBV7-9 with TRBJ2-3; 8 bases align to TRBD1. CDR1 is SEHNR and CDR2 is FQNEAQ in the germline V gene (reference sequence). V shed 2 bases and J 0 bases; nucleotides not matched to a gene: 1. The CDR3 covers 15 residues. This CDR3 reads CASSLQGASTDTQYF. In nucleotides, the CDR3 is TGTGCCAGCAGCTTACAGGGGGCTAGCACAGATACGCAGTATTTT.